This T cell receptor (beta chain) derives from a study of blood T cell repertoires in COVID-19 (dated by TCRdb to about 2020). As for the study more broadly: Samples from collaborators originated in the United States, Italy and Spain and spanned both the acute and convalescent phases of COVID-19. The prospective study material was composed of cDNA or gDNA derived from T cells, B-cell-depleted T cells, or PBMCs. Subjects who had been exposed to COVID-19, were actively infected with it, or had recovered from it provided the deeply sampled blood TCRbeta repertoires that made up the dataset. The repertoires were released in a freely available public database meant as a resource for research on the immune response to SARS-CoV-2. The samples were drawn from two sources: the first 160 participants of the ongoing ImmuneRACE study, and 950 to 1,500 subjects contributed by 6 global collaborators. Nearly every sample came with metadata listing a de-identified subject ID, COVID-19 status, age in years and sex. Where HLA class I and class II types were available, the types were taken from metadata supplied by the sample provider, not from assay-based typing.

The study at large found these results: How much clinical and demographic metadata was included differed by source and by participant, and the metadata was provided uncurated.

This clone was detected ten times or more. Its antigen remains undetermined. Per-base quality was not reported, and no clone a single base away is much larger than it. In Seattle, one collaborating source enrolled patients while the infection was active and tracked those patients longitudinally over the course of disease. The collaborating institutions used their own protocols to collect whole blood in K2EDTA tubes. Collaborator samples were shipped for TCRbeta analysis as frozen whole blood, isolated PBMCs, or DNA extracted from either sample type. The CDR1 and CDR2 encoded by the germline V gene are LGHNA and YSLEER. Its CDR3 holds 15 amino acids, cysteine through phenylalanine. Only the CDR3 DNA is retained, 45 bases long and in frame from the first base. V trim: 0 bases; J trim: 3 bases; unmatched bases: 2. TCRbeta CDR3 regions were amplified from genomic DNA by means of the immunoSEQ Assay, a bias-controlled multiplex PCR. The original pipeline was this. Within the assay, amplification of reference gene primers was used to estimate how many nucleated cells each sample contained. To quantify the absolute abundance of each unique TCRbeta CDR3 rearrangement, sequence reads were collapsed and filtered. Productive Simpson clonality was computed per sample as the square root of Simpson's diversity index over productive rearrangements. Here the immuneACCESS table is served through TCRdb, limited to in-frame sequences with V and J called. Missing clones are a known gap in these copies; in checked studies unresolved V genes cover under half, and the rest lacks a known reason. V, J and clone size were drawn from that table, and D and trimming were deduced from the DNA. The sample has roughly 100,000 clones on record, about three quarters of them singletons. The ten largest clones capture 5% to 8% of the sample.

The source material was peripheral blood. This receptor was obtained from a man aged 80 or over with COVID-19, enrolled during active disease. Recombination joined TRBV4-3 with TRBJ2-7, and 10 junctional nucleotides match TRBD2. The CDR3 region has the sequence CASSQEPSGGYEQYF. The DNA sequence follows: TGCGCCAGCAGCCAAGAGCCTAGCGGGGGCTACGAGCAGTACTTC.